This T cell receptor (beta chain) appears in the sequencing data of a study of T cells in Graves' hyperthyroidism and ophthalmopathy. The study's findings and limits: Ophthalmopathy and stable hyperthyroidism were separated by a 13 V-J model.

This clonotype was detected many times. Its antigen is unknown. No DNA is shown, since the ends of the CDR3 on it are uncertain; the CDR3 is the one TCRdb lists. In germline, CDR1 is SNHLY, CDR2 FYNNEI. The CDR3 has 12 amino acids, counting both end residues. The study defined stable Graves' hyperthyroidism as no ophthalmopathy progression within 18 months. In patients aged 18 to 65, hyperthyroidism was newly diagnosed, with duration under 2 months. PBMCs came from 8.5 to 10 ml fresh peripheral blood. Amplification of TCR beta CDR3 regions used RNA as the template. HTBI primers drove first-round RT-PCR of the TCR CDR3. TCRdb called the multiplex PCR reads again in MiXCR, with one record for every CDR3 protein. The sample includes 550,000 to 600,000 distinct CDR3 sequences, over 15% of them seen just once.

The clonotype comes from a woman aged 18-29 years with Graves' hyperthyroidism. This chain uses TRBV2 with TRBJ1-5. Sequencing was carried out using blood. CDR3: CASSPAISPSIF.